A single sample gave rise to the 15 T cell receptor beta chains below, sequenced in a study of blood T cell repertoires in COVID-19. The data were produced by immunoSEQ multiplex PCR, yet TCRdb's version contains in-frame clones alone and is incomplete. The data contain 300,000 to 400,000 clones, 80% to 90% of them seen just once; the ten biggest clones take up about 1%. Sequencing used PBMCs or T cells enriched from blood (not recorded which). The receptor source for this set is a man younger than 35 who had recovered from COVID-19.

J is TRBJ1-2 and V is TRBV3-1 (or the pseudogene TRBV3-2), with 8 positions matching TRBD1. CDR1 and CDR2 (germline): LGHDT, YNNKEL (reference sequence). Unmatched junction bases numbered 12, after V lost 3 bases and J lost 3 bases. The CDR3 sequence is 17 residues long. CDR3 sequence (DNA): TGTGCCAGCAGCCACCGAAAACCCGGACAGGGCGACTATGGCTACACCTTC. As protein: CASSHRKPGQGDYGYTF.

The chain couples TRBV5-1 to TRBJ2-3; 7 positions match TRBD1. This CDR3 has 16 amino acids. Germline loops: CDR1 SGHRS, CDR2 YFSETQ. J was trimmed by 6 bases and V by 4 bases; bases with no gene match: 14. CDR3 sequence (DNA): TGCGCCAGCAGCCTAGAAGGGGGCGCTGGGACGGATACGCAGTATTTT. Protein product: CASSLEGGAGTDTQYF.

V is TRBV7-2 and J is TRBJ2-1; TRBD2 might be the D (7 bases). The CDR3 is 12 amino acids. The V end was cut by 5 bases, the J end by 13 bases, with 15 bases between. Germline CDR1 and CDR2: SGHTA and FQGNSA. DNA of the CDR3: TGTGCCAGCAGCCGGGGGGCTGGGGACCAGTTCTTC. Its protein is CASSRGAGDQFF.

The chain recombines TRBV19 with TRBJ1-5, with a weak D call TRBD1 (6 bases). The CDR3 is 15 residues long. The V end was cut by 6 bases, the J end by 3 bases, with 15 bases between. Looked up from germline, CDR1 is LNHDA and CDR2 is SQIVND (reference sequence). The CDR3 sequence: CASRTIDRSNQPQHF. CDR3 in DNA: TGTGCCAGTAGGACGATAGACAGGTCCAATCAGCCCCAGCATTTT.

CDR3 coding DNA: TGCGCCAGCAGCTTAGGAGGGGGCTCGGATACGCAGTATTTT. It codes for CASSLGGGSDTQYF. The rearrangement uses TRBV5-1 and TRBJ2-3, with a possible D match to TRBD1 (7 bases). This CDR3 is 14 amino acids long. The ends were cut back, 2 bases at V and 6 bases at J, with 13 bases in the middle. Looked up from germline, CDR1 is SGHRS and CDR2 is YFSETQ.

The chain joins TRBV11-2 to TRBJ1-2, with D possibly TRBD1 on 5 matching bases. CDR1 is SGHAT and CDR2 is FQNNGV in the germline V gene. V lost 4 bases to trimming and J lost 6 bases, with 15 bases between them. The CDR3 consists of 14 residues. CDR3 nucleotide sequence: TGTGCCAGCAGCTCCAGGGTTCCCGCCCATGGCTACACCTTC. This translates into CASSSRVPAHGYTF.

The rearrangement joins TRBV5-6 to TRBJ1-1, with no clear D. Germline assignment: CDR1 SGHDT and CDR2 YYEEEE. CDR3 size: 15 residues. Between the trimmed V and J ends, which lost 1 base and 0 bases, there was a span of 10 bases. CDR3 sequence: CASSLIQRMNTEAFF. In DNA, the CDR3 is TGTGCCAGCAGCTTGATACAGCGGATGAACACTGAAGCTTTCTTT. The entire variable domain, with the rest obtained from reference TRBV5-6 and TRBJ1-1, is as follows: DAGVTQSPTHLIKTRGQQVTLRCSPKSGHDTVSWYQQALGQGPQFIFQYYEEEERQRGNFPDRFSGHQFPNYSSELNVNALLLGDSALYLCASSLIQRMNTEAFFGQGTRLTVV.

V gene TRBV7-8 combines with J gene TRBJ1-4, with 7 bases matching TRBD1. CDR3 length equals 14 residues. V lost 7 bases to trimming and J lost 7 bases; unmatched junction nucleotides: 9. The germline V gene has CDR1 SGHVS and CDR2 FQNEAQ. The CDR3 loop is CASNPTGRGEKLFF. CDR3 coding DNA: TGTGCCAGCAACCCGACAGGGCGGGGTGAAAAACTGTTTTTT. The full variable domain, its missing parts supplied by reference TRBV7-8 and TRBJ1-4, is GAGVSQSPRYKVAKRGQDVALRCDPISGHVSLFWYQQALGQGPEFLTYFQNEAQLDKSGLPSDRFFAERPEGSVSTLKIQRTQQEDSAVYLCASNPTGRGEKLFFGSGTQLSVL.

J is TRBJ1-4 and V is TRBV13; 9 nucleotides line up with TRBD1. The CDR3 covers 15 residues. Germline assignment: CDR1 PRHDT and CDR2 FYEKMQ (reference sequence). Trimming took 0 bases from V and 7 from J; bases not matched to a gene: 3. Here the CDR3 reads CASSLGTGGFEKLFF. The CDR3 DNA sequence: TGTGCCAGCAGCTTAGGCACAGGGGGCTTTGAAAAACTGTTTTTT.

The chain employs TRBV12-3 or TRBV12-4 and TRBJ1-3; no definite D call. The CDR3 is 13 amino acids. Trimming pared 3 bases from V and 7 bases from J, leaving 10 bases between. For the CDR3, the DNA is TGTGCCAGCAGTTTCGGAGTTAGGAACACCATATATTTT. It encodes CASSFGVRNTIYF.

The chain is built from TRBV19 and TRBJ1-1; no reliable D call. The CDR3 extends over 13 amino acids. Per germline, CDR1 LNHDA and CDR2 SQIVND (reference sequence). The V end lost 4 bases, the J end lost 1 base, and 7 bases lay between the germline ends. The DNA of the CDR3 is TGTGCCAGTAGTAGCACAAAGAACACTGAAGCTTTCTTT. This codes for CASSSTKNTEAFF. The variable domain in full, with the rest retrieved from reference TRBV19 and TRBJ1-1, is DGGITQSPKYLFRKEGQNVTLSCEQNLNHDAMYWYRQDPGQGLRLIYYSQIVNDFQKGDIAEGYSVSREKKESFPLTVTSAQKNPTAFYLCASSSTKNTEAFFGQGTRLTVV.

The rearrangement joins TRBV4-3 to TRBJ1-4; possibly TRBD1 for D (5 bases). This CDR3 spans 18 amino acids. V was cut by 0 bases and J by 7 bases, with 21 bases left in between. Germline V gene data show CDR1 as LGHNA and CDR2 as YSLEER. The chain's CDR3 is CASSQDPLRGTYSEKLFF. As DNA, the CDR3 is TGCGCCAGCAGCCAAGATCCTTTACGAGGGACTTATTCTGAAAAACTGTTTTTT.

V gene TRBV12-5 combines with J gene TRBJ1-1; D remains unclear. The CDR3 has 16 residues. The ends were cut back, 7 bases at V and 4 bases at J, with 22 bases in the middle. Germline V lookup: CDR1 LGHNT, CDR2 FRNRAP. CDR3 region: CASAPPTGVLSTEAFF. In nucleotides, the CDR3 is TGTGCTAGTGCCCCCCCGACTGGAGTTCTTAGCACTGAAGCTTTCTTT.

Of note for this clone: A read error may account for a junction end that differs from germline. CDR3 loop: CSASRGVIRF. As DNA, the CDR3 is TGCAGTGCTAGTCGCGGCGTAATCCGCTTC. V gene TRBV20-1 combines with J gene TRBJ1-2; D remains ambiguous. CDR1 and CDR2 from the germline V gene are DFQATT and SNEGSKA (reference sequence). The CDR3 covers 10 residues.

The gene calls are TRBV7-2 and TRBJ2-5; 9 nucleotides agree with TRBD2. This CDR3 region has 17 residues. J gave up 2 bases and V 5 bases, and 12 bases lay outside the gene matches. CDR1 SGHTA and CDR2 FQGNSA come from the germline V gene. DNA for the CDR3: TGTGCCAGCAGCCAAGGGGCCGGGACTAGCCGTCAAGAGACCCAGTACTTC. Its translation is CASSQGAGTSRQETQYF.